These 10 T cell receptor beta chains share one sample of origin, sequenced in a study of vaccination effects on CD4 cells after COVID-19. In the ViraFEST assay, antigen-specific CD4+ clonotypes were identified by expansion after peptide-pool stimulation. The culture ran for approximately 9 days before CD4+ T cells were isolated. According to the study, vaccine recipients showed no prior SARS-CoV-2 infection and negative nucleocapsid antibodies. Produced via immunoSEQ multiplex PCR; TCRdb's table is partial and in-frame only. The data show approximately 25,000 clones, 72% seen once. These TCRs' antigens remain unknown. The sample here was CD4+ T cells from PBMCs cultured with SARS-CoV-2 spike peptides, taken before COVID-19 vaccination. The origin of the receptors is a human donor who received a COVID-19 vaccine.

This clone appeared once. The CDR3 DNA is TGTGCCAGCAGCTTGAAGGGGGGCCGTCAAGAGACCCAGTACTTC. Its translation: CASSLKGGRQETQYF. J is TRBJ2-5 and V is TRBV5-4; D tentatively fits TRBD1 or TRBD2 (6 bases each). CDR1 and CDR2 from the germline V gene are SGHNT and YYREEE (reference sequence). Trimming removed 1 base from V and 2 bases from J, with 12 bases in between. The CDR3 extends over 15 amino acids.

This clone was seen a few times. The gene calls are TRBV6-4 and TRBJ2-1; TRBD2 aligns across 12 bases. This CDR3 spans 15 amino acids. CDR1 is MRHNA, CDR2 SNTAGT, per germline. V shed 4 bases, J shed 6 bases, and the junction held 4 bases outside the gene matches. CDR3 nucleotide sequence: TGTGCCAGCAGTGCCTCTAGCGGGAGGGGCAATGAGCAGTTCTTC. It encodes CASSASSGRGNEQFF.

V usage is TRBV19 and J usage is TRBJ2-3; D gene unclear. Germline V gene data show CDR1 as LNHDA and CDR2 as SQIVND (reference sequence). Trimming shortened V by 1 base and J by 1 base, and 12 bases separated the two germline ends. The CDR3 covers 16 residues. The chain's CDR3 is CASSIVPRIGTDTQYF. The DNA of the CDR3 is TGTGCCAGTAGTATAGTACCTCGGATTGGCACAGATACGCAGTATTTT.

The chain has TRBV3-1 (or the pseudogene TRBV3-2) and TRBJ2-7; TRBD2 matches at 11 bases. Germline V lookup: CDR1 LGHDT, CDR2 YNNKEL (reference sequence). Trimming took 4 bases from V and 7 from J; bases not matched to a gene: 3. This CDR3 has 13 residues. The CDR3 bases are TGTGCCAGCAGCCTAGCGGGGGGGCGAGAGCAGTACTTC. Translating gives CASSLAGGREQYF.

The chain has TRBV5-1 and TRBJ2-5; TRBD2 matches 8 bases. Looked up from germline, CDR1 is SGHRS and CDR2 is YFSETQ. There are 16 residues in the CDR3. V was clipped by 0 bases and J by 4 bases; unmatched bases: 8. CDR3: CASSLAHRGGRETQYF. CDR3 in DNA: TGCGCCAGCAGCTTGGCCCATCGGGGGGGCCGAGAGACCCAGTACTTC.

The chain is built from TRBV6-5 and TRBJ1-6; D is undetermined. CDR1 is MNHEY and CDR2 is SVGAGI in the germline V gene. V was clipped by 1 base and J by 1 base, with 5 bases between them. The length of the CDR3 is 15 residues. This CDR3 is CASSYFGSYNSPLHF. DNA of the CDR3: TGTGCCAGCAGTTACTTCGGGTCCTATAATTCACCCCTCCACTTT.

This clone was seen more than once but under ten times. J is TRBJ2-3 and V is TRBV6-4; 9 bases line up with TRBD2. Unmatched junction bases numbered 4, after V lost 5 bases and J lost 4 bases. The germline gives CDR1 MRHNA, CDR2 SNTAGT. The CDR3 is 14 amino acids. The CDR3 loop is CASSPKREADTQYF. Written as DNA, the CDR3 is TGTGCCAGCAGTCCAAAGCGGGAGGCAGATACGCAGTATTTT.

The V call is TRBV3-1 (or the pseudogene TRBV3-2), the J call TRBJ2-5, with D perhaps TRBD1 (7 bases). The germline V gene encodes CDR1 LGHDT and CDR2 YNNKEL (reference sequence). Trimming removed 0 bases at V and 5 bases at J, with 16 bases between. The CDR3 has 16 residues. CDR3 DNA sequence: TGTGCCAGCAGCCAAGATTGGGCAGGGGGGAGGGAGACCCAGTACTTC. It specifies CASSQDWAGGRETQYF.

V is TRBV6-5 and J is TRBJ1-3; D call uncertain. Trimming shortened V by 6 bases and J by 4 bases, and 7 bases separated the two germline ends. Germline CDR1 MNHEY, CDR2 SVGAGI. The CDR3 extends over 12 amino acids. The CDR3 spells CASSSAGNTIYF. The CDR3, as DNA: TGTGCCAGCAGCTCTGCGGGAAACACCATATATTTT.

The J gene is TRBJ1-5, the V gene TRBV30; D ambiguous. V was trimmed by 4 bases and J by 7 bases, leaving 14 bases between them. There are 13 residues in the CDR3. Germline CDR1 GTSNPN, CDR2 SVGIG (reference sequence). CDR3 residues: CAWKAGPGQPQHF. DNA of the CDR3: TGTGCCTGGAAAGCAGGTCCTGGGCAGCCCCAGCATTTT.